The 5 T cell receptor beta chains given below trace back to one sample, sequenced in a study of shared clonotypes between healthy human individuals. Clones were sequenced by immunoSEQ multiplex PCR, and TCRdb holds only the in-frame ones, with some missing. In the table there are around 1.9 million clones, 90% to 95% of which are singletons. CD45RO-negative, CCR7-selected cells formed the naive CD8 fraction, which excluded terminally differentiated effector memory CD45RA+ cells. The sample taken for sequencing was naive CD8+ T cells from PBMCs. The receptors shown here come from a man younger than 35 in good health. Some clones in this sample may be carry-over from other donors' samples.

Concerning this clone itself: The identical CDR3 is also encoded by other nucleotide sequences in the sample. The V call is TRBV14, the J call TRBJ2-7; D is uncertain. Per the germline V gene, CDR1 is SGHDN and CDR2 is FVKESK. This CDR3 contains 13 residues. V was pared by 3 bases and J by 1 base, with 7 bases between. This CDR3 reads CASSQGLSYEQYF. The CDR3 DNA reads TGTGCCAGCAGCCAGGGGTTATCCTACGAGCAGTACTTC.

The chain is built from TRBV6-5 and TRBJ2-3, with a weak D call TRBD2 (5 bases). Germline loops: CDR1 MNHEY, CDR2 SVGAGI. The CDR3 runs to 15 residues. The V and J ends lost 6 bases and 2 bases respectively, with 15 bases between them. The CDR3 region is CASRPLGLYTDTQYF. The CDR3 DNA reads TGTGCCAGCAGGCCTCTAGGACTTTACACAGATACGCAGTATTTT.

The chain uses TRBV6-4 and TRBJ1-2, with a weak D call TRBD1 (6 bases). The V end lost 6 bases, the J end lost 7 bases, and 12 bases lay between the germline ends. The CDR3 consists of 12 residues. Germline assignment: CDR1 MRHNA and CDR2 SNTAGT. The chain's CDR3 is CASRSRGGGYTF. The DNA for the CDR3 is TGTGCCAGCAGAAGCAGGGGTGGTGGCTACACCTTC.

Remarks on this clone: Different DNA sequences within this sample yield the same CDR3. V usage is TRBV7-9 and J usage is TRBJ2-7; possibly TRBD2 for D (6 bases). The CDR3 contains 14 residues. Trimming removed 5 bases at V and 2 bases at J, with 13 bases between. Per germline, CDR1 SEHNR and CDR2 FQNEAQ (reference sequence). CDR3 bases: TGTGCCAGCAGCCCGCGGGACCATACCTACGAGCAGTACTTC. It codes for CASSPRDHTYEQYF.

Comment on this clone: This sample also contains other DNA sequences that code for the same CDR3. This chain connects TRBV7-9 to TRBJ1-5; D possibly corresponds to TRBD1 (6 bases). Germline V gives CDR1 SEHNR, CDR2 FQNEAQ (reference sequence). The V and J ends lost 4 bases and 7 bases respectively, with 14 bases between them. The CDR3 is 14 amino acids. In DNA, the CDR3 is TGTGCCAGCAGCTCGGGGGGGCTCCGGCAGCCCCAGCATTTT. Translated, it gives CASSSGGLRQPQHF.